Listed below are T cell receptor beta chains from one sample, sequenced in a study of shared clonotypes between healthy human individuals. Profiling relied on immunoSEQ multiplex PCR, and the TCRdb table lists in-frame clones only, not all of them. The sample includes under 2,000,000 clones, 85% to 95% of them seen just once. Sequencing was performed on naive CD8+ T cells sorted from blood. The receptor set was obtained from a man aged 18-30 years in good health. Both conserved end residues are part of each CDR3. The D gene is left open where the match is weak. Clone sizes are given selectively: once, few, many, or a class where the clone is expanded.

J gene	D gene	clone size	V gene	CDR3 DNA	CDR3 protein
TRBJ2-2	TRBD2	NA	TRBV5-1	TGCGCCAGCAGCGTGATCGCGGGAGAGGGTACCGGGGAGCTGTTTTTT	CASSVIAGEGTGELFF
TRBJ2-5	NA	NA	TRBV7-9	TGTGCCAGCAGCTCACCGACCGTCGAGACCCAGTACTTC	CASSSPTVETQYF
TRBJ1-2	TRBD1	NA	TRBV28	TGTGCCAGCAGTTTATTGGTCAGGGGGGACTATGGCTACACCTTC	CASSLLVRGDYGYTF
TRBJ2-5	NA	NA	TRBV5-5	TGTGCCAGCAGCTTGGTGGGATCCCAAGAGACCCAGTACTTC	CASSLVGSQETQYF
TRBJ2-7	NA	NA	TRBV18	TGTGCCAGCTCACTACCGGGACGCCCCTACGAGCAGTACTTC	CASSLPGRPYEQYF
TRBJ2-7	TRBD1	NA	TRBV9	TGTGCCAGCAGCGTAGGCACCGGGACAGGGGTTTACGAGCAGTACTTC	CASSVGTGTGVYEQYF
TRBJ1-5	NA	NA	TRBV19	TGTGCCAGTAGTACCGAGTGGAACATGGGCAATCAGCCCCAGCATTTT	CASSTEWNMGNQPQHF
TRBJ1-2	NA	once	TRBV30	TGTGCCTGGATGGCTGTGAAGGCGTCCACCTTC	CAWMAVKASTF
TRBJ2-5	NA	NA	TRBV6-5	TGTGCCAGCAGTTACTCGATAGTGGAGACCCAGTACTTC	CASSYSIVETQYF
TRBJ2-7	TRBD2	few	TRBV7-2	TGTGCCAGCAGCTTTGGACTAGCCTACGAGCAGTACTTC	CASSFGLAYEQYF
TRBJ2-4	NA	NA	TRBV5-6	TGTGCCAGCAGCTTGGTAGGGGATGGCAAAAACATTCAGTACTTC	CASSLVGDGKNIQYF
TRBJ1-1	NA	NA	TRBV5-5	TGTGCCAGCAGCTTCGGCAGGGTGCCAACTGAAGCTTTCTTT	CASSFGRVPTEAFF
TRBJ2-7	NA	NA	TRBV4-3	TGCGCCAGCAGCCAATTTTACGGTACTGGTTACGAGCAGTACTTC	CASSQFYGTGYEQYF